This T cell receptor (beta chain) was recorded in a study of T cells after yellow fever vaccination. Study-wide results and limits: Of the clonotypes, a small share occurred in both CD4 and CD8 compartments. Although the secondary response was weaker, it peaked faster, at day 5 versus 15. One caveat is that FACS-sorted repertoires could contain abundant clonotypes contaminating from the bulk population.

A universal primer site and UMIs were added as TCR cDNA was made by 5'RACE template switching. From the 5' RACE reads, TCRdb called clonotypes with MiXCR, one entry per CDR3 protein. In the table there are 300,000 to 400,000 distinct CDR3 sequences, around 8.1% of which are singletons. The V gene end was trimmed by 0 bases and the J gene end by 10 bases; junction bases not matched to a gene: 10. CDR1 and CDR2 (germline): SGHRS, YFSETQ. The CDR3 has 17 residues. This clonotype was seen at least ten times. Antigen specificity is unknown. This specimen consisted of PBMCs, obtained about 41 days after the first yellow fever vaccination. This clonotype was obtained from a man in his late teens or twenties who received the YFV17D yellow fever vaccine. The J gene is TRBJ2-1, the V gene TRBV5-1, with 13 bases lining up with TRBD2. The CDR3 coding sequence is TGCGCCAGCAGCTTGGCCGGGACTAGCGGGGCACTTGGCGAGCAGTTCTTC. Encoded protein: CASSLAGTSGALGEQFF.